The 32 T cell receptor beta chains in this list originate from one sample, sequenced in a study of blood T cell repertoires in COVID-19. Produced via immunoSEQ multiplex PCR; TCRdb's table is partial and in-frame only. The table includes about 170,000 clones, over 75% detected once. Sequencing was done on a sample of peripheral blood. All receptors derive from a man of 80 years or more with COVID-19, enrolled during active disease.

In its sample, this clone ranks as medium-sized. The chain employs TRBV7-8 and TRBJ1-5; 9 positions match TRBD1. Germline V CDR1 and CDR2: SGHVS, FQNEAQ. The V and J ends lost 7 bases and 5 bases, in that order; junction bases with no gene match: 9. The CDR3 has 15 amino acids. The chain's CDR3 is CASTLTGGYDQPQHF. CDR3 nucleotides: TGTGCCAGCACCCTAACAGGGGGCTACGATCAGCCCCAGCATTTT.

As regards this clone: This sample includes further DNA sequences coding for the same CDR3. The chain carries TRBV5-1 and TRBJ2-5; D is possibly TRBD2 (6 bases). With 2 bases removed from V and 2 bases from J, the gap between germline ends came to 10 bases. Germline V gene data show CDR1 as SGHRS and CDR2 as YFSETQ. The CDR3 extends over 14 amino acids. The CDR3 DNA sequence: TGCGCCAGCAGCTTAGGGACTCTACAAGAGACCCAGTACTTC. This encodes CASSLGTLQETQYF.

The gene calls are TRBV15 and TRBJ1-4; the D gene is possibly TRBD1 (5 bases). The V end lost 1 base, the J end lost 3 bases, and 12 bases lay between the germline ends. The CDR3 runs 16 residues. CDR1 is LNHNV, CDR2 YYDKDF, per germline (reference sequence). The CDR3 sequence: CATSRGGVVANEKLFF. The CDR3 region has the DNA TGTGCCACCAGCAGAGGGGGGGTGGTCGCTAATGAAAAACTGTTTTTT.

V is TRBV12-3 or TRBV12-4 and J is TRBJ1-5, with D uncertain. This CDR3 is built from 13 residues. The V and J ends lost 3 bases and 7 bases respectively, with 10 bases between them. Here the CDR3 DNA reads TGTGCCAGCAGTTTCCGGGGAGGGCAGCCCCAGCATTTT. Amino acids: CASSFRGGQPQHF.

The rearrangement links TRBV4-2 to TRBJ2-2; D remains unclear. Trimming removed 2 bases from V and 5 bases from J, with 9 bases in between. Germline loops: CDR1 LGHNA, CDR2 YNFKEQ. The CDR3 spans 14 residues. CDR3 sequence (DNA): TGTGCCAGCAGCCAACCTACCTTGACCGGGGAGCTGTTTTTT. It yields the protein CASSQPTLTGELFF.

The rearrangement uses TRBV20-1 and TRBJ1-6; D ambiguous. Looked up from germline, CDR1 is DFQATT and CDR2 is SNEGSKA (reference sequence). V gave up 3 bases and J gave up 7 bases, with 13 bases separating them. The CDR3 sequence is 14 residues long. Written as DNA, the CDR3 is TGCAGTGCTAGTGGTCTTTCGGGGAATTCACCCCTCCACTTT. Translating gives CSASGLSGNSPLHF.

The J gene is TRBJ2-7, the V gene TRBV11-2, with 8 bases that match TRBD2. This CDR3 comprises 15 residues. V dropped 1 base and J dropped 0; count of bases not matched to a gene: 2. Germline values: CDR1 SGHAT, CDR2 FQNNGV. The CDR3 reads CASSLAGGGSYEQYF. The CDR3, as DNA: TGTGCCAGCAGCTTAGCGGGGGGGGGCTCCTACGAGCAGTACTTC.

CDR3 in DNA: TGTGCCAGCAGCTGGGGGGAGAGCAATGAAAAACTGTTTTTT. This translates into CASSWGESNEKLFF. The chain combines TRBV5-6 with TRBJ1-4; D is perhaps TRBD1 (5 bases). The length of the CDR3 is 14 residues. V was pared by 3 bases and J by 5 bases, with 11 bases between. Germline V gene sequence: CDR1 SGHDT, CDR2 YYEEEE.

This clone was detected once. J is TRBJ1-3 and V is TRBV7-9, with 9 positions matching TRBD1. This CDR3 has 16 residues. Germline V gene lookup returns CDR1 SEHNR and CDR2 FQNEAQ (reference sequence). The V segment lost 5 bases and the J segment 4 bases; nucleotides outside the gene matches: 9. In nucleotides, the CDR3 is TGTGCCAGCAGCCCACGACCGGGACAGGGAGGAAACACCATATATTTT. It is translated as CASSPRPGQGGNTIYF.

The gene calls are TRBV19 and TRBJ2-5; D not resolved. This CDR3 has 12 residues. The germline V and J ends were trimmed by 5 bases and 2 bases, with 6 bases remaining between them. Looked up from germline, CDR1 is LNHDA and CDR2 is SQIVND (reference sequence). As DNA, the CDR3 is TGTGCCAGTAGTCGAGGTCAAGAGACCCAGTACTTC. Amino acid sequence: CASSRGQETQYF.

The gene calls are TRBV28 and TRBJ1-2; D is ambiguous. Deletions cut 5 bases from V and 6 bases from J, with 19 bases between. Germline V gives CDR1 MDHEN, CDR2 SYDVKM. This CDR3 has 15 amino acids. The CDR3: CASSPPGSRWDGYTF. The DNA for the CDR3 is TGTGCCAGCAGTCCGCCGGGATCACGCTGGGATGGCTACACCTTC.

The CDR3 spells CASSQAGQGRYGYTF. The CDR3 nucleotides read TGCGCCAGCAGCCAAGCCGGACAGGGCCGCTATGGCTACACCTTC. This sequence joins TRBV4-1 and TRBJ1-2; 8 nucleotides agree with TRBD1. V shed 1 base, J shed 4 bases, and the junction held 5 bases outside the gene matches. The CDR3 is 15 residues long. CDR1 MGHRA and CDR2 YSYEKL come from the germline V gene.

J is TRBJ1-6 and V is TRBV2; 7 bases agree with TRBD1. V dropped 7 bases and J dropped 4; count of bases not matched to a gene: 4. CDR1 and CDR2 (germline): SNHLY, FYNNEI. This CDR3 has 14 residues. CDR3 nucleotide sequence: TGTGCCAGCAAACGACAGGGTTATAATTCACCCCTCCACTTT. Amino acids: CASKRQGYNSPLHF.

This sequence joins TRBV18 and TRBJ1-2; no clear D gene. V was shortened by 2 bases and J by 6 bases, with 13 bases between the two germline ends. The CDR3 loop spans 14 amino acids. Germline-derived CDR1 and CDR2 are KGHSH and LQKENI. CDR3 bases: TGTGCCAGCTCACCAGGCAGCGAAGTAGATGGCTACACCTTC. Translating it yields CASSPGSEVDGYTF.

This chain joins TRBV4-2 and TRBJ1-2; 7 nucleotides align to TRBD1. Germline loops: CDR1 LGHNA, CDR2 YNFKEQ. The CDR3 covers 15 residues. V was clipped by 3 bases and J by 6 bases; unmatched bases: 10. DNA of the CDR3: TGTGCCAGCAGCCATAAGATAGGACAGGATGATGGCTACACCTTC. Translating gives CASSHKIGQDDGYTF.

The chain employs TRBV4-1 and TRBJ1-6, with 9 bases aligning to TRBD1. Germline-derived CDR1 and CDR2 are MGHRA and YSYEKL. V gave up 1 base and J gave up 14 bases; unmatched junction bases: 12. The CDR3 extends over 16 amino acids. The CDR3 here is CASSQVGTGLGSTLHF. The CDR3, as DNA: TGCGCCAGCAGCCAAGTTGGGACAGGGCTGGGGTCTACCCTCCACTTT.

The chain has TRBV19 and TRBJ2-5; no reliable D call. Trimming took 0 bases from V and 5 from J, leaving 7 bases between them. Germline CDR1 and CDR2: LNHDA and SQIVND (reference sequence). CDR3 size: 13 residues. The CDR3 is CASSIDLRETQYF. CDR3 in DNA: TGTGCCAGTAGTATAGATCTGAGGGAGACCCAGTACTTC.

V and J are TRBV5-1 and TRBJ2-3, with a weak D call TRBD1 (5 bases). Trimming took off 0 bases at V and 2 bases at J, with 13 bases between the two ends. Germline V CDR1 and CDR2: SGHRS, YFSETQ. There are 16 residues in the CDR3. The CDR3 DNA sequence: TGCGCCAGCAGCTTGGCCAATACGGACAACACAGATACGCAGTATTTT. Its protein is CASSLANTDNTDTQYF.

This chain connects TRBV4-1 to TRBJ1-2, with a possible D match to TRBD1 (5 bases). CDR1 and CDR2 from the germline V gene are MGHRA and YSYEKL. V lost 0 bases and J 1 base, leaving 9 bases between the germline ends. The CDR3 runs to 15 residues. This chain's CDR3 is CASSQDRQNNYGYTF. The CDR3 region has the DNA TGCGCCAGCAGCCAAGATCGACAGAATAACTATGGCTACACCTTC.

The chain uses TRBV6-1 and TRBJ2-3, with 12 bases identical to TRBD2. Germline V gene data show CDR1 as MNHNS and CDR2 as SASEGT. This CDR3 region has 15 residues. Losses at the gene ends were 3 bases for V and 4 bases for J; bases not matched to a gene: 2. CDR3 residues: CASSETSGGSDTQYF. The CDR3 DNA sequence: TGTGCCAGCAGTGAGACTAGCGGGGGATCAGATACGCAGTATTTT.

CDR3 sequence reads: CASTMTGGGYGYTF. The CDR3 DNA reads TGTGCCAGTACTATGACAGGGGGCGGCTATGGCTACACCTTC. The J gene is TRBJ1-2, the V gene TRBV19, with 10 bases that match TRBD1. The CDR3 loop spans 14 amino acids. In germline, CDR1 is LNHDA, CDR2 SQIVND (reference sequence). V gave up 7 bases and J gave up 4 bases; unmatched junction bases: 6.

V and J are TRBV19 and TRBJ1-1; tentatively, D is TRBD1 (5 bases). Trimming pared 4 bases from V and 2 bases from J, leaving 14 bases between. Looked up from germline, CDR1 is LNHDA and CDR2 is SQIVND (reference sequence). There are 15 residues in the CDR3. The CDR3 bases are TGTGCCAGTAGTACGTCTTGGACACCCAACACTGAAGCTTTCTTT. This translates into CASSTSWTPNTEAFF.

V is TRBV5-1 and J is TRBJ2-3; no reliable D call. Germline V gives CDR1 SGHRS, CDR2 YFSETQ. V shed 7 bases and J shed 5 bases, with 11 bases lying between them. The CDR3 runs to 12 residues. The CDR3 sequence: CASRRTGDTQYF. The CDR3 DNA follows: TGCGCCAGCCGCCGCACGGGAGATACGCAGTATTTT.

The chain couples TRBV5-1 to TRBJ2-1, with 11 bases matching TRBD2. CDR3 length: 14 amino acids. CDR1 is SGHRS, CDR2 YFSETQ, per germline. The V gene end was trimmed by 1 base and the J gene end by 9 bases; junction bases not matched to a gene: 3. The CDR3 spells CASSLLAGGSEQFF. In DNA, the CDR3 is TGCGCCAGCAGCTTGCTAGCGGGGGGAAGTGAGCAGTTCTTC.

The V and J genes are TRBV4-1 and TRBJ2-2, with D perhaps matching TRBD1 (5 bases). This CDR3 is built from 16 residues. Looked up from germline, CDR1 is MGHRA and CDR2 is YSYEKL. Trimming cost V 0 bases and J 1 base, with 9 bases left between them. The CDR3 spells CASSQEATGNTGELFF. The CDR3 DNA follows: TGCGCCAGCAGCCAAGAAGCTACAGGGAACACCGGGGAGCTGTTTTTT.

The chain joins TRBV6-1 to TRBJ1-2; 9 nucleotides align to TRBD1. The junction had 7 bases not matched to a gene; V was cut back by 3 bases and J by 2 bases. The germline gives CDR1 MNHNS, CDR2 SASEGT. The CDR3 extends over 16 amino acids. CDR3 DNA: TGTGCCAGCAGTGAGTGGGGGACAGGGATAAACTATGGCTACACCTTC. Its protein is CASSEWGTGINYGYTF.

This clone was recorded only once. The chain is built from TRBV19 and TRBJ2-1; 7 bases fit TRBD2. CDR1 is LNHDA, CDR2 SQIVND, per germline (reference sequence). V lost 4 bases and J lost 10; bases outside the gene matches: 7. The CDR3 covers 13 residues. Here the CDR3 DNA reads TGTGCCAGTAGTACGCAAACACTAGCGGAGCAGTTCTTC. It yields the protein CASSTQTLAEQFF. Full variable domain (missing parts from reference TRBV19 and TRBJ2-1): DGGITQSPKYLFRKEGQNVTLSCEQNLNHDAMYWYRQDPGQGLRLIYYSQIVNDFQKGDIAEGYSVSREKKESFPLTVTSAQKNPTAFYLCASSTQTLAEQFFGPGTRLTVL.

DNA for the CDR3: TGTGCCAGCAGTACGACAGCCGAGAGGATTGGAGGCTACACCTTC. This gives the protein CASSTTAERIGGYTF. The genes are TRBV6-5 and TRBJ1-2; tentatively, D is TRBD1 (5 bases). Germline V lookup: CDR1 MNHEY, CDR2 SVGAGI. V lost 5 bases to trimming and J lost 8 bases, with 21 bases between them. The CDR3 totals 15 residues.

This rearrangement joins TRBV2 to TRBJ1-1; D gene uncertain. CDR1 is SNHLY and CDR2 is FYNNEI in the germline V gene. Trimming shortened V by 3 bases and J by 10 bases, and 12 bases separated the two germline ends. There are 12 residues in the CDR3. The CDR3 spells CASSEAAMVAFF. The CDR3 DNA follows: TGTGCCAGCAGTGAGGCAGCGATGGTAGCTTTCTTT.

This chain connects TRBV9 to TRBJ2-2; 10 bases are shared with TRBD1. Germline CDR1 SGDLS, CDR2 YYNGEE. The CDR3 contains 16 residues. J lost 4 bases, V lost 5 bases, and 8 bases had no gene match. CDR3 region: CASSTPGQGGTGELFF. The CDR3 DNA follows: TGTGCCAGCAGTACCCCTGGACAGGGGGGCACCGGGGAGCTGTTTTTT.

The J gene is TRBJ1-6, the V gene TRBV28, with TRBD1 matching over 7 bases. CDR3 size: 16 residues. V was clipped by 3 bases and J by 6 bases; unmatched bases: 8. Germline V CDR1 and CDR2: MDHEN, SYDVKM. CDR3 bases: TGTGCCAGCAGTTTTTTCGAGGGGGCAGTTAATTCACCCCTCCACTTT. It codes for CASSFFEGAVNSPLHF.

V usage is TRBV10-3 and J usage is TRBJ2-7; TRBD1 is a possible D gene (6 bases). The CDR3 is 13 amino acids. The V end was cut by 10 bases, the J end by 6 bases, with 19 bases between. CDR1 ENHRY and CDR2 SYGVKD come from the germline V gene. The CDR3 sequence: CATSQGIMGEQYF. The CDR3 DNA reads as TGTGCCACCTCACAGGGTATCATGGGCGAGCAGTACTTC.